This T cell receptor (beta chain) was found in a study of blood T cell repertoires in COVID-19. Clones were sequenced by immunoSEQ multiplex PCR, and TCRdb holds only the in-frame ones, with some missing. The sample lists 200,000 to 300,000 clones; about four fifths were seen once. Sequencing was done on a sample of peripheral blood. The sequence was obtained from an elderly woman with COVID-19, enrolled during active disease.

In nucleotides, the CDR3 is TGTGCCAGCAGGTCCGGGACAGGGACATACAATGAGCAGTTCTTC. Protein product: CASRSGTGTYNEQFF. The V gene is TRBV7-9, the J gene TRBJ2-1; 9 bases are a match to TRBD1. CDR1 and CDR2 from the germline V gene are SEHNR and FQNEAQ (reference sequence). The CDR3 is 15 residues long. V lost 6 bases, J lost 4 bases, and 7 bases stayed unmatched.